Given below is one TCR beta chain in context. Its specificity is not known. This specimen belongs to a study of T-cell memory formation after mild COVID-19. Across the study: Among the donors, TCR clusters were largely specific to each donor.

Overall study results and limits: That cross-reactive memory joined was suggested by some responding clones appearing in pre-infection memory. Clonal second-wave expansions that peaked on day 37 had unconfirmed SARS-CoV-2 specificity. Among contracting clones, CD4+ were mainly CM/EM and CD8+ enriched in EMRA.

From the 5' RACE reads, TCRdb called clonotypes with MiXCR, one entry per CDR3 protein. The sample lists fewer than 400,000 distinct CDR3 sequences, 10% to 15% seen once, with over 20% in the top ten. The specimen was PBMCs or a T cell subset sorted from them (not recorded which). The receptor's source is a man between 18 and 29 years old who had mild COVID-19 (a few samples of this study predate the infection). Cell type and time point are not known.

The CDR3 loop is CASSSASYEQFF. The CDR3 DNA follows: TGCGCCAGCAGCTCGGCCTCCTATGAGCAGTTCTTC. The chain recombines TRBV5-1 with TRBJ2-1; D gene unclear. The V and J ends lost 3 bases and 8 bases respectively, with 9 bases between them. This CDR3 comprises 12 residues. Germline-derived CDR1 and CDR2 are SGHRS and YFSETQ.